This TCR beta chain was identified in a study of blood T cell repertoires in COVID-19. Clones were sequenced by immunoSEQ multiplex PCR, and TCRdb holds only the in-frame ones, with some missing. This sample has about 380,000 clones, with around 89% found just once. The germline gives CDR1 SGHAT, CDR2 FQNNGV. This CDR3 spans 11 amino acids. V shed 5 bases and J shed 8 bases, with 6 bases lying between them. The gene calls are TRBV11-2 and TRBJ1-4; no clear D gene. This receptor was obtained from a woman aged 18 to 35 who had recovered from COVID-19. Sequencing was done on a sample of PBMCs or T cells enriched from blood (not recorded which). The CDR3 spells CASSEGEKLFF. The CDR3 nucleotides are TGTGCCAGCAGCGAGGGCGAAAAACTGTTTTTT.